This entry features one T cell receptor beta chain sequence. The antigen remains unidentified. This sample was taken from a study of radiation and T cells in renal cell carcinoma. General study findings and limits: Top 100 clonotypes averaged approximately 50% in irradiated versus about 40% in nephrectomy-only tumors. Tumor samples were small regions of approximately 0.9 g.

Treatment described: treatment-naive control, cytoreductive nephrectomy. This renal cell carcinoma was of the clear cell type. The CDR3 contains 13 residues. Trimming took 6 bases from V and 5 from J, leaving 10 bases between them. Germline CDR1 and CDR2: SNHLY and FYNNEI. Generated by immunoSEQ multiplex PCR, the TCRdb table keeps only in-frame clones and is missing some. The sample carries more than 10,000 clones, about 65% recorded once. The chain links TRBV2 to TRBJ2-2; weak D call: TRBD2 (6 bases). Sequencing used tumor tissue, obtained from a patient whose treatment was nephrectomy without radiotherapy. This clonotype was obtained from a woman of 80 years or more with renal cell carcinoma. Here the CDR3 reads CASRDRGTGELFF. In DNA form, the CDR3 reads TGTGCCAGCAGGGACCGGGGGACCGGGGAGCTGTTTTTT.